This TCR beta chain was retrieved from a study of blood T cell repertoires in COVID-19. Study in general: Material from acute and convalescent COVID-19 was sourced from the United States, Italy and Spain. T cells, B-cell-depleted T cells, or PBMCs provided the cDNA or gDNA that served as material.

Germline assignment: CDR1 SNHLY and CDR2 FYNNEI. The ends were cut back, 8 bases at V and 3 bases at J, with 14 bases in the middle. The CDR3 consists of 13 residues. Per the original data handling: Researchers report that nucleated cell counts were estimated from reference gene primer amplification. Clones were sequenced by immunoSEQ multiplex PCR, and TCRdb holds only the in-frame ones, with some missing. The V and J calls and clone size are taken from that table; D and trimming were inferred from the DNA. The repertoire consists of hundreds of thousands of clones, with 80% to 90% occurring once and the leading ten covering around 1.1%. Membership in each cohort depended on participant-reported clinical history.

The source of this sequence is a young man who had recovered from COVID-19. The V gene is TRBV2, the J gene TRBJ2-7, with D perhaps TRBD2 (6 bases). The material sequenced was PBMCs or T cells enriched from blood (not recorded which). CDR3 bases: TGTGCCAGCTTTAGGCTGGGGGGCTACGAGCAGTACTTC. This translates into CASFRLGGYEQYF.